This T cell receptor beta chain was retrieved from a study of shared clonotypes between healthy human individuals. This clone was seen only a few times. V gave up 5 bases and J gave up 0 bases; unmatched junction bases: 3. Germline lookup yields CDR1 MDHEN and CDR2 SYDVKM. The CDR3 sequence is 15 residues long. Measured with immunoSEQ multiplex PCR; TCRdb has only the in-frame clones, and not every one. The table has about 670,000 clones, approximately 75% seen once; the top ten hold 1.8%. The sample comprised memory CD4+ T cells sorted from blood. The subset: CD45RA-negative fraction. The receptor comes from a woman in her 30s in good health. The chain employs TRBV28 and TRBJ2-3; 9 positions match TRBD2. CDR3 sequence (DNA): TGTGCCAGCAGTCTACTAGCGGGCAGCACAGATACGCAGTATTTT. Residues: CASSLLAGSTDTQYF. Combining the CDR3 with reference TRBV28 and TRBJ2-3 gives the whole variable domain DVKVTQSSRYLVKRTGEKVFLECVQDMDHENMFWYRQDPGLGLRLIYFSYDVKMKEKGDIPEGYSVSREKKERFSLILESASTNQTSMYLCASSLLAGSTDTQYFGPGTRLTVL.